Presented here are 25 T cell receptor beta chains from one specimen sequenced in a study of T cells in Graves' hyperthyroidism and ophthalmopathy. The TCR beta CDR3 regions underwent amplification using RNA transcripts as the source. During a first-round RT-PCR of the TCR CDR3, the HTBI primer set was used. TCRdb passed the multiplex PCR reads through MiXCR, listing each CDR3 protein once. The profile covers about half a million distinct CDR3 sequences, with 20% to 25% appearing a single time and around 47% taken by the ten largest. Sequencing was carried out using blood. The receptors derive from a woman between 70 and 85 years old with Graves' ophthalmopathy.

V gene TRBV6-1 combines with J gene TRBJ1-1; D is uncertain. The CDR3 length is 15 residues. Trimming took off 5 bases at V and 0 bases at J, with 13 bases between the two ends. Germline lookup yields CDR1 MNHNS and CDR2 SASEGT. The CDR3 spells CASSFSVNMNTEAFF. Here the CDR3 DNA reads TGTGCCAGCAGTTTCTCCGTCAACATGAACACTGAAGCTTTCTTT.

This clonotype turned up a few times. This chain connects TRBV5-6 to TRBJ2-5; tentatively, D is TRBD2 (7 bases). The germline V gene encodes CDR1 SGHDT and CDR2 YYEEEE. V was cut by 0 bases and J by 4 bases, with 13 bases left in between. The CDR3 has 15 residues. The CDR3 spells CASSLVGGPSETQYF. The CDR3 nucleotides read TGTGCCAGCAGCTTGGTCGGGGGGCCTTCAGAGACCCAGTACTTC.

The chain joins TRBV24-1 to TRBJ2-1; the D is unclear. V was pared by 6 bases and J by 7 bases, with 18 bases between. This CDR3 comprises 15 residues. Looked up from germline, CDR1 is KGHDR and CDR2 is SFDVKD. CDR3 bases: TGTGCCACCAGTATCCGGAAGCAAGGGCCAAATGAGCAGTTCTTC. This encodes CATSIRKQGPNEQFF.

This clonotype came up many times. This sequence joins TRBV7-9 and TRBJ2-1; 7 nucleotides match TRBD1. CDR3 size: 15 residues. Germline values: CDR1 SEHNR, CDR2 FQNEAQ (reference sequence). Trimming at V came to 4 bases and at J to 3 bases, leaving 6 bases not matched to a gene. For the CDR3, the DNA is TGTGCCAGCAGCTCATGGGACAGCTACTACAATGAGCAGTTCTTC. Its translation: CASSSWDSYYNEQFF.

This chain connects TRBV6-6 to TRBJ2-2; a possible D gene is TRBD2 (6 bases). The CDR3 sequence is 16 residues long. Germline V gives CDR1 MNHNY, CDR2 SVGAGI (reference sequence). Trimming removed 1 base at V and 3 bases at J, with 12 bases between. The DNA of the CDR3 is TGTGCCAGCAGTTACTTTTCGGGACTTGACACCGGGGAGCTGTTTTTT. It yields the protein CASSYFSGLDTGELFF.

This clonotype was observed at least ten times. The rearrangement links TRBV28 to TRBJ1-2, with a tentative D call TRBD1 (5 bases). The CDR3 is 15 residues long. V lost 5 bases and J 5 bases, leaving 18 bases between the germline ends. Germline values: CDR1 MDHEN, CDR2 SYDVKM. CDR3 region: CASSPSRGVGYGYTF. As DNA, the CDR3 is TGTGCCAGCAGTCCAAGCCGGGGCGTTGGATATGGCTACACCTTC.

In this sample, this clonotype turned up many times. The chain recombines TRBV10-3 with TRBJ1-1; 7 positions agree with TRBD1. Germline CDR1 ENHRY, CDR2 SYGVKD. There are 14 residues in the CDR3. Losses at the gene ends were 6 bases for V and 0 bases for J; bases not matched to a gene: 4. This CDR3 is CAISQQGLNTEAFF. The CDR3 DNA reads TGTGCCATCAGCCAACAGGGGTTGAACACTGAAGCTTTCTTT.

The rearrangement uses TRBV6-1 and TRBJ2-5, with TRBD1 as a possible D gene (5 bases). The germline V gene has CDR1 MNHNS and CDR2 SASEGT. The CDR3 has 14 amino acids. V was clipped by 5 bases and J by 2 bases, with 12 bases between them. The CDR3 reads CASSPFRQQETQYF. In DNA, the CDR3 is TGTGCCAGCAGTCCATTCCGACAGCAAGAGACCCAGTACTTC.

This chain joins TRBV19 and TRBJ1-2; D not resolved. The length of the CDR3 is 14 residues. Trimming left V 10 bases short and J 8 bases short, with 23 bases between. The V gene's germline CDR1 is LNHDA and CDR2 SQIVND (reference sequence). As DNA, the CDR3 is TGTGCCACCAGCCCTACGCGGACGAGTCGGGGCTACACCTTC. Translated: CATSPTRTSRGYTF.

The rearrangement uses TRBV11-3 and TRBJ2-1; no clear D gene. Trimming took 4 bases from V and 4 from J, leaving 8 bases between them. Germline lookup yields CDR1 SGHNT and CDR2 YENEEA. The CDR3 is 13 amino acids. CDR3 loop: CASSSPLYNEQFF. The CDR3 bases are TGTGCCAGCAGCTCGCCACTGTACAATGAGCAGTTCTTC.

This chain joins TRBV28 and TRBJ1-2; D might be TRBD1 (6 bases). The germline V and J ends were trimmed by 4 bases and 5 bases, with 17 bases remaining between them. The CDR3 length is 15 residues. Germline V gives CDR1 MDHEN, CDR2 SYDVKM. This CDR3 reads CASSSGGQHLYGYTF. CDR3 bases: TGTGCCAGCAGTTCGGGAGGACAGCACCTTTATGGCTACACCTTC.

As regards this clonotype: A read error is possible here, since a much larger clone lies one base away. This sequence joins TRBV27 and TRBJ2-3, with 7 bases identical to TRBD1. Looked up from germline, CDR1 is MNHEY and CDR2 is SMNVEV (reference sequence). The CDR3 runs to 15 residues. The V segment lost 6 bases and the J segment 3 bases; nucleotides outside the gene matches: 9. This CDR3 reads CASRCRQGTTDTQYF. The CDR3 region has the DNA TGTGCCAGCAGATGCAGACAGGGTACAACAGATACGCAGTATTTT.

This clonotype was detected a few times. The chain employs TRBV5-1 and TRBJ2-1, with TRBD1 matching 9 bases. Germline V gene data show CDR1 as SGHRS and CDR2 as YFSETQ. There are 15 residues in the CDR3. Trimming cost V 3 bases and J 6 bases; bases outside gene matches: 7. CDR3 nucleotide sequence: TGCGCCAGCAGCTCCTACAGGGGGCAAGGCAATGAGCAGTTCTTC. Its protein is CASSSYRGQGNEQFF.

This sequence joins TRBV29-1 and TRBJ1-3, with TRBD1 matching 8 bases. The CDR3 spans 18 residues. Germline values: CDR1 SQVTM, CDR2 ANQGSEA. V was pared by 5 bases and J by 0 bases, with 15 bases of the junction left unmatched. The CDR3 DNA sequence: TGCAGCGTTTGGGGTGTGAGGACAGGGAAAGACTCTGGAAACACCATATATTTT. Its translation is CSVWGVRTGKDSGNTIYF.

In this sample, this clonotype turned up a few times. The rearrangement uses TRBV6-1 and TRBJ1-5; D gene unclear. The germline V gene has CDR1 MNHNS and CDR2 SASEGT. V lost 2 bases and J 3 bases, leaving 14 bases between the germline ends. The CDR3 has 16 amino acids. CDR3 region: CASSEWIGGLNQPQHF. CDR3 nucleotides: TGTGCCAGCAGTGAATGGATAGGAGGCCTCAATCAGCCCCAGCATTTT.

The chain links TRBV6-1 to TRBJ2-1, with TRBD2 matching over 10 bases. The germline V gene encodes CDR1 MNHNS and CDR2 SASEGT. The CDR3 contains 14 residues. J was trimmed by 9 bases and V by 7 bases; bases with no gene match: 9. This CDR3 reads CASTILAGAPEQFF. CDR3 nucleotides: TGTGCCAGCACTATTCTAGCGGGAGCCCCTGAGCAGTTCTTC.

This chain links TRBV5-6 with TRBJ2-7; D remains unclear. The CDR3 runs 14 residues. Per germline, CDR1 SGHDT and CDR2 YYEEEE. V was shortened by 8 bases and J by 3 bases, with 18 bases between the two germline ends. The CDR3 reads CASSTTPLGYEQYF. For the CDR3, the DNA is TGTGCCAGTAGTACAACTCCCCTTGGCTACGAGCAGTACTTC.

This clonotype was seen many times. The rearrangement uses TRBV2 and TRBJ1-5; D is possibly TRBD1 (6 bases). The CDR3 extends over 15 amino acids. Trimming shortened V by 10 bases and J by 0 bases, and 16 bases separated the two germline ends. Germline-derived CDR1 and CDR2 are SNHLY and FYNNEI. The CDR3 nucleotides are TGTGCCACCCAAAAGGACAGTTATAGCAATCAGCCCCAGCATTTT. This sequence encodes CATQKDSYSNQPQHF.

There are a few counts of this clonotype. This CDR3 reads CATSDRQSSYNEQFF. The CDR3 region has the DNA TGTGCCACCAGTGATCGACAGAGCTCCTACAATGAGCAGTTCTTC. The chain is built from TRBV24-1 and TRBJ2-1; D is possibly TRBD1 (5 bases). Germline V gene lookup returns CDR1 KGHDR and CDR2 SFDVKD. V lost 3 bases and J 0 bases, leaving 8 bases between the germline ends. This CDR3 has 15 amino acids.

The chain couples TRBV7-9 to TRBJ1-1; D not resolved. CDR1 and CDR2 (germline): SEHNR, FQNEAQ (reference sequence). V lost 2 bases, J lost 0 bases, and 7 bases lay in between. This CDR3 has 14 amino acids. CDR3 nucleotides: TGTGCCAGCAGCTTATTATTTATGAACACTGAAGCTTTCTTT. Amino acid sequence: CASSLLFMNTEAFF.

The sample holds a few counts of this clonotype. Relative to the germline gene, one junction end is altered; a read error may explain this. The chain's CDR3 is CAGSQGLAGGYEQYF. Written as DNA, the CDR3 is TGTGCCGGCAGCCAAGGGCTAGCGGGGGGCTACGAGCAGTACTTC. The V call is TRBV3-1, the J call TRBJ2-7, with TRBD2 matching over 11 bases. The CDR3 loop spans 15 amino acids. Germline loops: CDR1 LGHDT, CDR2 YNNKEL (reference sequence).

The CDR3 protein is CSARDSRTVLRSSTQYF. Written as DNA, the CDR3 is TGCAGTGCTAGAGATTCCCGGACGGTTCTGCGATCAAGTACGCAGTATTTT. This chain uses TRBV20-1 with TRBJ2-3; D is uncertain. The CDR3 covers 17 residues. CDR1 DFQATT and CDR2 SNEGSKA come from the germline V gene (reference sequence). Trimming removed 0 bases from V and 8 bases from J, with 24 bases in between.

This rearrangement joins TRBV30 to TRBJ1-5; no definite D call. This CDR3 has 14 amino acids. Germline V gene sequence: CDR1 GTSNPN, CDR2 SVGIG (reference sequence). V was trimmed by 5 bases and J by 4 bases, leaving 15 bases between them. The CDR3 region has the DNA TGTGCCTGGTCACTTAGGAGACTGAATCAGCCCCAGCATTTT. Its protein is CAWSLRRLNQPQHF.

A few counts support this clonotype. The chain has TRBV20-1 and TRBJ2-1, with 14 positions matching TRBD2. This CDR3 comprises 14 residues. The V and J ends lost 6 bases and 4 bases, in that order; junction bases with no gene match: 2. CDR1 is DFQATT, CDR2 SNEGSKA, per germline (reference sequence). The DNA of the CDR3 is TGCAGTGCCTGGACTAGCGGGAGGTACAATGAGCAGTTCTTC. Amino acids: CSAWTSGRYNEQFF.

This rearrangement joins TRBV30 to TRBJ1-3, with a weak D call TRBD1 (5 bases). The germline V gene encodes CDR1 GTSNPN and CDR2 SVGIG (reference sequence). The CDR3 has 15 amino acids. Trimming left V 5 bases short and J 6 bases short, with 20 bases between. CDR3 in DNA: TGTGCCTGGTCCCTTCGGGGGAGCGTGGTAAACACCATATATTTT. Encoded protein: CAWSLRGSVVNTIYF.